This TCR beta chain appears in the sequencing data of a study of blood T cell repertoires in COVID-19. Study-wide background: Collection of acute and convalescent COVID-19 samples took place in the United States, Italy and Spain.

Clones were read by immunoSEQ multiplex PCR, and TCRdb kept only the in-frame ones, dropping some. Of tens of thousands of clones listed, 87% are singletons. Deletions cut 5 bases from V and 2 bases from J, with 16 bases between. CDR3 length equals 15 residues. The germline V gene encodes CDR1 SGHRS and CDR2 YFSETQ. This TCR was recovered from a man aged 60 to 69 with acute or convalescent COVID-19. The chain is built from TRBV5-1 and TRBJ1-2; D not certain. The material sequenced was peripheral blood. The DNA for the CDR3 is TGCGCCAGCAGTAACCGCGAAATTCCCAACTATGGCTACACCTTC. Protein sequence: CASSNREIPNYGYTF.